The 9 T cell receptor beta chains given below trace back to one sample, sequenced in a study of Graves' ophthalmopathy and Graves' hyperthyroidism (dated 2018 in TCRdb). This sample was sequenced with an Illumina HiSeq 2000. For repertoire sequencing, the TCR beta CDR3 regions were amplified from RNA transcripts. A first-round RT-PCR used HTBI primers with the Qiagen OneStep RT-PCR kit, followed by a second-round multiplex PCR, size selection and purification. TCRdb reworked the public reads: Q25 trimming with fastp, MiXCR clone assembly, productive beta chains retained. Under each unique CDR3 protein, matching rows form one entry showing the most common genes and DNA. This sample holds about 400,000 distinct CDR3 sequences; around 20% were observed only once. 1.5% to 2% of the sample lies in the top ten. Sequenced sample: peripheral blood. These receptors all stem from a woman under 30 with Graves' ophthalmopathy. Donor details come from another sample of the same person, matched by shared clones.

This clonotype was counted many times. This chain connects TRBV28 to TRBJ1-1, with TRBD1 matching over 12 bases. CDR1 is MDHEN and CDR2 is SYDVKM in the germline V gene. There are 16 residues in the CDR3. With 5 bases clipped from V and 10 bases from J, the junction kept 14 bases outside the gene matches. CDR3 loop: CASSPGQGAQYAGAFF. In nucleotides, the CDR3 is TGTGCCAGCAGTCCGGGACAGGGGGCGCAGTATGCGGGAGCTTTCTTT.

This clonotype came up many times. The chain is built from TRBV29-1 and TRBJ2-2; 7 positions agree with TRBD1. With V trimmed by 6 bases and J by 7 bases, 5 bases remained unmatched. This CDR3 comprises 12 residues. CDR1 SQVTM and CDR2 ANQGSEA come from the germline V gene. The CDR3 coding sequence is TGCAGCGTCACACAGGGGTACGGGGAGCTGTTTTTT. As protein: CSVTQGYGELFF.

The chain combines TRBV29-1 with TRBJ1-1; TRBD1 is a possible D gene (5 bases). The germline gives CDR1 SQVTM, CDR2 ANQGSEA. Trimming took 6 bases from V and 1 from J, leaving 9 bases between them. This CDR3 contains 12 residues. CDR3 amino acids: CSVRTTNTEAFF. CDR3 coding DNA: TGCAGCGTCCGGACAACGAACACTGAAGCTTTCTTT.

This clonotype was found many times. The chain employs TRBV6-1 and TRBJ1-5; D not resolved. Trimming took off 6 bases at V and 2 bases at J, with 8 bases between the two ends. CDR1 is MNHNS, CDR2 SASEGT, per germline. This CDR3 is 13 amino acids long. Here the CDR3 reads CASSPQRNQPQHF. CDR3 nucleotides: TGTGCCAGCAGCCCCCAACGCAATCAGCCCCAGCATTTT.

In its sample, this clonotype was seen many times. The chain employs TRBV7-2 and TRBJ2-7; TRBD2 aligns across 8 bases. The germline CDR1 and CDR2 sequences are SGHTA and FQGNSA. V was pared by 5 bases and J by 2 bases, with 11 bases of the junction left unmatched. The CDR3 runs to 16 residues. Here the CDR3 reads CASSLGQRGWTYEQYF. CDR3 nucleotides: TGTGCCAGCAGCCTCGGTCAGCGGGGGTGGACCTACGAGCAGTACTTC. Looking up the rest from reference TRBV7-2 and TRBJ2-7 gives the full variable domain: GAGVSQSPSNKVTEKGKDVELRCDPISGHTALYWYRQSLGQGLEFLIYFQGNSAPDKSGLPSDRFSAERTGGSVSTLTIQRTQQEDSAVYLCASSLGQRGWTYEQYFGPGTRLTVT.

This clonotype occurred many times. The rearrangement links TRBV19 to TRBJ1-2, with 8 bases lining up with TRBD1. Germline V lookup: CDR1 LNHDA, CDR2 SQIVND (reference sequence). This CDR3 region has 15 residues. The J segment lost 3 bases and the V segment lost 5 bases, leaving 8 bases of the junction unmatched. CDR3 sequence reads: CASSPWTGTDYGYTF. Written as DNA, the CDR3 is TGTGCCAGTAGTCCCTGGACAGGGACGGACTATGGCTACACCTTC.

This clonotype was picked up many times. CDR3 nucleotides: TGCAGTGCCTGGACGGCCAGGGACACTGAAGCTTTCTTT. This encodes CSAWTARDTEAFF. The chain couples TRBV20-1 to TRBJ1-1; maybe TRBD1 (5 bases). Germline V lookup: CDR1 DFQATT, CDR2 SNEGSKA (reference sequence). This CDR3 comprises 13 residues. The V gene lost 6 bases and the J gene lost 3 bases, with 14 bases spanning the gap.

The chain couples TRBV28 to TRBJ1-1, with TRBD1 matching over 7 bases. Germline V gene sequence: CDR1 MDHEN, CDR2 SYDVKM. This CDR3 is 15 amino acids long. After removal of 6 bases from V and 0 bases from J, the junction contained 7 bases not matched to a gene. As DNA, the CDR3 is TGTGCCAGCAGAGGGACAGTTTACATGAACACTGAAGCTTTCTTT. Encoded protein: CASRGTVYMNTEAFF.

The chain couples TRBV28 to TRBJ1-6; 8 bases line up with TRBD1. V was clipped by 1 base and J by 9 bases; unmatched bases: 5. Germline-derived CDR1 and CDR2 are MDHEN and SYDVKM. This CDR3 is built from 15 residues. The CDR3 DNA follows: TGTGCCAGCAGTTTATCCGGGACAGGTATTTCACCCCTCCACTTT. Translating gives CASSLSGTGISPLHF.